The TCR beta chain under discussion was sequenced for a study of blood T cells in healthy people across ages. Study conclusions and caveats: Older individuals had lower TCR beta diversity per million T cells (the decline was roughly linear).

With 2 bases clipped from V and 6 bases from J, the junction kept 11 bases outside the gene matches. The CDR3 runs 16 residues. CDR1 and CDR2 from the germline V gene are SGHRS and YFSETQ. The use of a sample-barcoded 5' primer and a J-beta primer mix characterized a second PCR of roughly 7 to 11 cycles. Per sample, CDR3-containing paired-end reads numbered at least 2.5 million. TCRdb analysed the 5' RACE reads with MiXCR anew, one entry per CDR3 protein. The data contain some 1.8 million distinct CDR3 sequences, approximately 39% of them seen just once; the ten biggest clones take up 23%. Of note for this clonotype: Its matching antigen is unknown.

The chain joins TRBV5-1 to TRBJ1-2; 9 nucleotides agree with TRBD1. What was sequenced was blood. The sequence came from a human donor in good health. The CDR3 is CASSFGWTGEFDGYTF. The DNA of the CDR3 is TGCGCCAGCAGCTTCGGATGGACAGGGGAGTTCGATGGCTACACCTTC.